This T cell receptor beta chain appears in the sequencing data of a study of blood T cell repertoires in COVID-19. This CDR3 region has 14 residues. Looked up from germline, CDR1 is LGHNA and CDR2 is YNFKEQ. Losses at the gene ends were 1 base for V and 4 bases for J; bases not matched to a gene: 3. Sequenced by immunoSEQ multiplex PCR; TCRdb stores in-frame clones only, minus some. The table includes roughly 120,000 clones, 90% detected once. The sample taken for sequencing was peripheral blood. This clonotype originated in a man aged 45-65 years with active COVID-19. V gene TRBV4-2 combines with J gene TRBJ1-2, with 7 bases that match TRBD1. This chain's CDR3 is CASSQGTGPYGYTF. The DNA of the CDR3 is TGTGCCAGCAGCCAAGGGACAGGCCCCTATGGCTACACCTTC.